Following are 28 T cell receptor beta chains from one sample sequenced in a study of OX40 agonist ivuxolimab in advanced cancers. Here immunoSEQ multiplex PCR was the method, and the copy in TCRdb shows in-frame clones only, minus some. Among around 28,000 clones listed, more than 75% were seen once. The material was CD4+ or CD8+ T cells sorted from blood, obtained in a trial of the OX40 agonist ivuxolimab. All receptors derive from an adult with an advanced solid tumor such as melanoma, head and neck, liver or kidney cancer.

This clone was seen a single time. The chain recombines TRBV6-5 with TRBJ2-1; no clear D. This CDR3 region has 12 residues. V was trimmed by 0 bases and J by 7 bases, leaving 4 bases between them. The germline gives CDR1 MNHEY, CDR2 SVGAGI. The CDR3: CASSYSGNEQFF. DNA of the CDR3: TGTGCCAGCAGTTACTCCGGAAATGAGCAGTTCTTC.

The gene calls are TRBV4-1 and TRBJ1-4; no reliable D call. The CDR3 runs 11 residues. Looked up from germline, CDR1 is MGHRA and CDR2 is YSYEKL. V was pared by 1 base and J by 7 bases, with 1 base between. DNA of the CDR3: TGCGCCAGCAGCCAAGGTGAAAAACTGTTTTTT. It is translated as CASSQGEKLFF.

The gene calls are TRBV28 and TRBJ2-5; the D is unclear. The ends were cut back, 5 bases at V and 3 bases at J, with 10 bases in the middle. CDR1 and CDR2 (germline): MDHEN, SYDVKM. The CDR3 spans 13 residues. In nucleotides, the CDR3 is TGTGCCAGCAGTCCCCCCTCAGAAGAGACCCAGTACTTC. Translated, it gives CASSPPSEETQYF.

Written as DNA, the CDR3 is TGTGCCAGCAGCAATATTGTCACAGGGGTGAATTCACCCCTCCACTTT. It yields the protein CASSNIVTGVNSPLHF. The rearrangement uses TRBV5-6 and TRBJ1-6; 7 bases are a match to TRBD1. Germline V gene lookup returns CDR1 SGHDT and CDR2 YYEEEE. Trimming removed 4 bases from V and 7 bases from J; junction bases left unmatched: 11. The CDR3 is made up of 16 amino acids.

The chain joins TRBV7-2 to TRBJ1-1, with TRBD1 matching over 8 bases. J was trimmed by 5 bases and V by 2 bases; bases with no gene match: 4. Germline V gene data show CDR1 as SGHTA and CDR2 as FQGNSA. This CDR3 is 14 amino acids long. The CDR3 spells CASSLLQGGTEAFF. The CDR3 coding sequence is TGTGCCAGCAGCTTACTACAGGGGGGGACTGAAGCTTTCTTT. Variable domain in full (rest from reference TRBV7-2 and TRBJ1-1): GAGVSQSPSNKVTEKGKDVELRCDPISGHTALYWYRQSLGQGLEFLIYFQGNSAPDKSGLPSDRFSAERTGGSVSTLTIQRTQQEDSAVYLCASSLLQGGTEAFFGQGTRLTVV.

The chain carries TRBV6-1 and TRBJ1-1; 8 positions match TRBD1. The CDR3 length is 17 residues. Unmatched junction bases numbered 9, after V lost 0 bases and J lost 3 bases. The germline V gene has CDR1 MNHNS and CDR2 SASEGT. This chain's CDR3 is CASSEAIGQGADTEAFF. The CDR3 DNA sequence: TGTGCCAGCAGTGAAGCAATTGGCCAGGGGGCGGACACTGAAGCTTTCTTT.

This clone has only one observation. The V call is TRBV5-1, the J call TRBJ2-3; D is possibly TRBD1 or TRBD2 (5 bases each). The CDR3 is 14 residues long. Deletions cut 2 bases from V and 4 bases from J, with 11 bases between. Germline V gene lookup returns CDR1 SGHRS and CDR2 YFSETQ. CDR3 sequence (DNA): TGCGCCAGCAGCTTAGGGGTTAGCGCAGATACGCAGTATTTT. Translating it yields CASSLGVSADTQYF.

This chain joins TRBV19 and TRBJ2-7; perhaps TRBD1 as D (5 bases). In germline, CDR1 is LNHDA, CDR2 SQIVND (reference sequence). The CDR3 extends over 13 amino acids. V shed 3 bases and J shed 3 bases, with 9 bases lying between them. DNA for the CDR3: TGTGCCAGTAGTATCACAGGAATCTACGAGCAGTACTTC. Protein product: CASSITGIYEQYF.

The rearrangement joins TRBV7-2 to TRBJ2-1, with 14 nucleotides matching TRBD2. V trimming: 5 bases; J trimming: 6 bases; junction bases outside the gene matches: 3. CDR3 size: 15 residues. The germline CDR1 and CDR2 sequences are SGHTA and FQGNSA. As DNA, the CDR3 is TGTGCCAGCAGCGACGGGACTAGCGGGAGCAATGAGCAGTTCTTC. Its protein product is CASSDGTSGSNEQFF.

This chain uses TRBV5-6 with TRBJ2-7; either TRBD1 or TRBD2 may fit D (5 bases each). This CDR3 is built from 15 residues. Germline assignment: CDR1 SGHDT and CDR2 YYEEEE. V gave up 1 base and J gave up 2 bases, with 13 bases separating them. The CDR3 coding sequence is TGTGCCAGCAGCTTGCTAGGGACCGATCCCTACGAGCAGTACTTC. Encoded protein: CASSLLGTDPYEQYF. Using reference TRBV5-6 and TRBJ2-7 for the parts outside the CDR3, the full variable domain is DAGVTQSPTHLIKTRGQQVTLRCSPKSGHDTVSWYQQALGQGPQFIFQYYEEEERQRGNFPDRFSGHQFPNYSSELNVNALLLGDSALYLCASSLLGTDPYEQYFGPGTRLTVT.

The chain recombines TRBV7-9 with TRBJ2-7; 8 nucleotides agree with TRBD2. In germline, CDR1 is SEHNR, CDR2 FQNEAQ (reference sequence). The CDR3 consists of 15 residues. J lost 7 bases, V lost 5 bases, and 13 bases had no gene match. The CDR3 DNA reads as TGTGCCAGCAGCCCCGAAGGAGCGGGAGTCCTTGAGCAGTACTTC. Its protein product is CASSPEGAGVLEQYF.

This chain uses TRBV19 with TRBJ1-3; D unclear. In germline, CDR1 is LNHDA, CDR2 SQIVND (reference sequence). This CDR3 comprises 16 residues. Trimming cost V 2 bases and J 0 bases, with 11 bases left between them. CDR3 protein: CASSIKLQLSGNTIYF. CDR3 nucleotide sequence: TGTGCCAGTAGTATAAAGTTACAGCTCTCTGGAAACACCATATATTTT.

The chain's CDR3 is CASSLPRTGLDYGYTF. In DNA form, the CDR3 reads TGTGCCAGCAGCTTACCTAGGACAGGGCTCGACTATGGCTACACCTTC. The chain recombines TRBV7-2 with TRBJ1-2; 8 bases are a match to TRBD1. CDR1 SGHTA and CDR2 FQGNSA come from the germline V gene. CDR3 length equals 16 residues. J lost 3 bases, V lost 2 bases, and 8 bases had no gene match.

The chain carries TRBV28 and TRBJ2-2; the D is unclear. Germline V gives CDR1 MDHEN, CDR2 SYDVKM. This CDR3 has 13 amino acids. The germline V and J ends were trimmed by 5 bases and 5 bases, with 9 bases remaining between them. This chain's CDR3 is CASSVTQTGELFF. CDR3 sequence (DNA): TGTGCCAGCAGTGTAACACAAACCGGGGAGCTGTTTTTT.

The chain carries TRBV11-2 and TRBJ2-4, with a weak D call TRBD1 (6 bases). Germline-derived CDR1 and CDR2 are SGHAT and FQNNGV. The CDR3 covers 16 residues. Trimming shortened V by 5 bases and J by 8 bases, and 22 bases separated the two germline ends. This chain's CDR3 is CASSLRWDKRGDIQYF. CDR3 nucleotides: TGTGCCAGCAGCCTCAGGTGGGACAAGAGAGGGGACATTCAGTACTTC. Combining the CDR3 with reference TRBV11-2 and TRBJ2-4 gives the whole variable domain EAGVAQSPRYKIIEKRQSVAFWCNPISGHATLYWYQQILGQGPKLLIQFQNNGVVDDSQLPKDRFSAERLKGVDSTLKIQPAKLEDSAVYLCASSLRWDKRGDIQYFGAGTRLSVL.

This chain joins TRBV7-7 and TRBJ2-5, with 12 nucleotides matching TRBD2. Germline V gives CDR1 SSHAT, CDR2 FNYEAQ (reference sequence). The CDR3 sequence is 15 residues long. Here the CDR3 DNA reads TGTGCTAGTTACCCCCTCGGGACTAGCGGGGAGACCCAGTACTTC. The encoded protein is CASYPLGTSGETQYF.

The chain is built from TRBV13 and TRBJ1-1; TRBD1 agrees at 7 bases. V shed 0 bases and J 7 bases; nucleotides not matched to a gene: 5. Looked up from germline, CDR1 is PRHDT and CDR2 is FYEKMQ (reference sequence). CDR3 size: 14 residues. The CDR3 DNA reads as TGTGCCAGCAGCTTAGGAAGGGGGCAAAGTGAAGCTTTCTTT. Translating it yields CASSLGRGQSEAFF. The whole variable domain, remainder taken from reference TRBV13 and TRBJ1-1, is AAGVIQSPRHLIKEKRETATLKCYPIPRHDTVYWYQQGPGQDPQFLISFYEKMQSDKGSIPDRFSAQQFSDYHSELNMSSLELGDSALYFCASSLGRGQSEAFFGQGTRLTVV.

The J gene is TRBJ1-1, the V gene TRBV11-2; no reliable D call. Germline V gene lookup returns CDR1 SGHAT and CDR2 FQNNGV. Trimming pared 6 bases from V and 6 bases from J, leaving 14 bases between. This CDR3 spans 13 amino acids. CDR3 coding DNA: TGTGCCAGCAGTCCCGCCGGGTTGGCTGAAGCTTTCTTT. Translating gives CASSPAGLAEAFF.

The CDR3 DNA reads as TGTGCCAGCACTTCAGTGCCTAGCGGGAGAGCGAACACCGGGGAGCTGTTTTTT. It yields the protein CASTSVPSGRANTGELFF. The chain has TRBV27 and TRBJ2-2, with 10 bases lining up with TRBD2. Losses at the gene ends were 7 bases for V and 0 bases for J; bases not matched to a gene: 11. This CDR3 contains 18 residues. Germline V lookup: CDR1 MNHEY, CDR2 SMNVEV (reference sequence).

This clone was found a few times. The CDR3 DNA reads as TGTGCCAGCAGCTCTAGCGGAGAATACAATGAGCAGTTCTTC. Translated: CASSSSGEYNEQFF. V gene TRBV11-2 combines with J gene TRBJ2-1; 7 nucleotides line up with TRBD2. Germline CDR1 is SGHAT and CDR2 is FQNNGV. The CDR3 is made up of 14 amino acids. Trimming took 4 bases from V and 4 from J; bases not matched to a gene: 4.

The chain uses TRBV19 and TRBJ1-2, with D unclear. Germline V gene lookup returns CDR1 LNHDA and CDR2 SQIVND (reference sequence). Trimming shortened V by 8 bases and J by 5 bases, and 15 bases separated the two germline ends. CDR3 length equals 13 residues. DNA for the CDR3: TGTGCCAGTTCCCAAGGAGGCTTGTATGGCTACACCTTC. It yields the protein CASSQGGLYGYTF.

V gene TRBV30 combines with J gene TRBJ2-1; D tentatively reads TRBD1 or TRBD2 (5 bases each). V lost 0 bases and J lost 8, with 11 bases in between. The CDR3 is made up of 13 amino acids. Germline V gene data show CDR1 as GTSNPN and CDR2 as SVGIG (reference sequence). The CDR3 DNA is TGTGCCTGGAGTGTGGGACGTGAGGATGAGCAGTTCTTC. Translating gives CAWSVGREDEQFF.

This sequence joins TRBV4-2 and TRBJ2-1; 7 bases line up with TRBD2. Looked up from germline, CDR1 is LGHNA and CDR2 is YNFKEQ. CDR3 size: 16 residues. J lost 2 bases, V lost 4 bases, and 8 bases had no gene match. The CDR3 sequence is CASSPLRGRAYNEQFF. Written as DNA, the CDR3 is TGTGCCAGCAGCCCCCTCCGTGGGAGGGCCTACAATGAGCAGTTCTTC.

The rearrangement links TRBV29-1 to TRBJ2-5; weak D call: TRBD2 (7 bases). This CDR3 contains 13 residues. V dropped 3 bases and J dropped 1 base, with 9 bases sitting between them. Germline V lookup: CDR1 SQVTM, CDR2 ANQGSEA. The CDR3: CSVDRGAQETQYF. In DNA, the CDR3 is TGCAGCGTTGACCGGGGGGCCCAAGAGACCCAGTACTTC.

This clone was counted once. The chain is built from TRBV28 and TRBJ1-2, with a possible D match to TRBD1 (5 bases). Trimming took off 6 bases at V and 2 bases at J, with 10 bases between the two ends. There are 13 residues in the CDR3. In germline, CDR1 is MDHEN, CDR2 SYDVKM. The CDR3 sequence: CASSGAGNYGYTF. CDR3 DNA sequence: TGTGCCAGCAGCGGGGCCGGAAACTATGGCTACACCTTC.

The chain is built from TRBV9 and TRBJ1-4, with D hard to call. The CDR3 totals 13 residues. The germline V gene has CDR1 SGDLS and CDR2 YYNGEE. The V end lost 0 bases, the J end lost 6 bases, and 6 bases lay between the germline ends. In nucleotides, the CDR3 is TGTGCCAGCAGCGTAGGCGGTTATGAAAAACTGTTTTTT. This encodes CASSVGGYEKLFF.

As DNA, the CDR3 is TGTGCCAGCGGGGCGGGGGTGTCCACAGATACGCAGTATTTT. Its translation: CASGAGVSTDTQYF. V usage is TRBV7-8 and J usage is TRBJ2-3, with 7 positions matching TRBD2. The junction had 7 bases not matched to a gene; V was cut back by 8 bases and J by 2 bases. This CDR3 spans 14 amino acids. The germline CDR1 and CDR2 sequences are SGHVS and FQNEAQ. The complete variable domain, with remaining parts taken from reference TRBV7-8 and TRBJ2-3, reads GAGVSQSPRYKVAKRGQDVALRCDPISGHVSLFWYQQALGQGPEFLTYFQNEAQLDKSGLPSDRFFAERPEGSVSTLKIQRTQQEDSAVYLCASGAGVSTDTQYFGPGTRLTVL.

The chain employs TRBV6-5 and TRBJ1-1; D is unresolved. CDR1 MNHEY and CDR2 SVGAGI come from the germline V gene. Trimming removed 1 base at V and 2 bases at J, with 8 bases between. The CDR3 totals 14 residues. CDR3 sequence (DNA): TGTGCCAGCAGTTACTATAATGGTAACACTGAAGCTTTCTTT. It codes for CASSYYNGNTEAFF.